This TCR beta chain derives from a study of cytomegalovirus exposure and HLA in healthy donors. General study findings and limits: Overall, approximately 150 TCR beta chains were annotated as cytomegalovirus-associated. A later analysis found most CMV-associated TCR beta chains apparently HLA-restricted.

Note on this clone: As yet, its antigen is unknown.

Trimming removed 2 bases at V and 5 bases at J, with 10 bases between. Germline V gives CDR1 SGHTA, CDR2 FQGNSA. The CDR3 runs to 13 residues. The PCR contained 60 Vbeta and 13 Jbeta primers. TCRdb's copy holds only in-frame clones and misses some; the assay was immunoSEQ multiplex PCR. The table has about 190,000 clones, 70% to 75% seen once. The V gene is TRBV7-2, the J gene TRBJ2-7; D gene ambiguous. The sequenced sample was PBMCs. The source is a woman under 40 in good health and CMV-seropositive. The CDR3 reads CASSLPLKNEQYF. Written as DNA, the CDR3 is TGTGCCAGCAGCTTACCGTTAAAAAACGAGCAGTACTTC.